The clone carrying this T cell receptor (beta chain) was counted many times. Its antigen is not identified. These data come from a study of identical twins. Whole-study results and caveats: When twins shared out-of-frame alpha sequences, those sequences had excess low generation probability.

TCRdb independently ran MiXCR on the 5' RACE reads; one entry per CDR3 protein. The table lists about 700,000 distinct CDR3 sequences, 6.1% of them singletons. The source is a man younger than 30 in good health. The sample was naive T cells sorted from blood.

The CDR3 bases are TGCAGCGGGTCGACTGGCTACAATGAGCAGTTCTTC. Translating it yields CSGSTGYNEQFF. The chain joins TRBV29-1 to TRBJ2-1, with unresolved D. Germline CDR1 SQVTM, CDR2 ANQGSEA. Trimming took 7 bases from V and 3 from J, leaving 10 bases between them. The CDR3 has 12 residues.